This T cell receptor beta chain appears in the sequencing data of a study of blood T cell repertoires in COVID-19. Only in-frame clones appear in the TCRdb table, and some are missing; sequencing was by immunoSEQ multiplex PCR. Of roughly 140,000 clones in the sample, around nine tenths were seen once. This clone was detected only once. Germline loops: CDR1 LNHDA, CDR2 SQIVND (reference sequence). V was clipped by 3 bases and J by 0 bases, with 9 bases between them. The length of the CDR3 is 15 residues. V usage is TRBV19 and J usage is TRBJ2-1; no reliable D call. This clonotype was obtained from a woman between 45 and 60 years old with acute or convalescent COVID-19. The sequenced sample consisted of peripheral blood. The CDR3 bases are TGTGCCAGTAGTATTCGACATGCCTCCTACAATGAGCAGTTCTTC. It translates to CASSIRHASYNEQFF. Together with reference TRBV19 and TRBJ2-1, the CDR3 gives the full variable domain: DGGITQSPKYLFRKEGQNVTLSCEQNLNHDAMYWYRQDPGQGLRLIYYSQIVNDFQKGDIAEGYSVSREKKESFPLTVTSAQKNPTAFYLCASSIRHASYNEQFFGPGTRLTVL.